This T cell receptor beta chain was sequenced for a study of blood T cell repertoires in COVID-19. Overall study context: Acute and convalescent COVID-19 specimens originated in the United States, Italy and Spain.

The length of the CDR3 is 15 residues. CDR1 MNHEY and CDR2 SVGAGI come from the germline V gene. V lost 6 bases, J lost 8 bases, and 11 bases stayed unmatched. TCRdb's copy holds only in-frame clones and misses some; the assay was immunoSEQ multiplex PCR. This table holds about 370,000 clones, approximately 92% found once. The sequencing input was PBMCs or T cells enriched from blood (not recorded which). The chain links TRBV6-5 to TRBJ2-1; TRBD1 aligns across 9 bases. This receptor was identified in a young man who had recovered from COVID-19. CDR3 region: CASRVGTGRLDEQFF. CDR3 bases: TGTGCCAGCAGGGTTGGGACAGGGCGGCTCGATGAGCAGTTCTTC.